This T cell receptor beta chain derives from a study of shared clonotypes between healthy human individuals. Sequenced by immunoSEQ multiplex PCR; TCRdb stores in-frame clones only, minus some. Counted here are about 980,000 clones, around three quarters occurring once; the ten biggest clones make up roughly 1.5%. V lost 4 bases to trimming and J lost 6 bases, with 18 bases between them. The CDR3 loop spans 16 amino acids. Germline V lookup: CDR1 SGHDN, CDR2 FVKESK. The receptor was isolated from a man in his late teens or twenties in good health. Sequencing was done on a sample of memory CD4+ T cells sorted from blood. Specified subset: CD45RA-negative fraction. The chain is built from TRBV14 and TRBJ1-4; D possibly corresponds to TRBD1 (6 bases). This CDR3 is CASSPRTDPFDEKLFF. The CDR3 DNA sequence: TGTGCCAGCAGCCCAAGGACAGACCCCTTTGATGAAAAACTGTTTTTT.